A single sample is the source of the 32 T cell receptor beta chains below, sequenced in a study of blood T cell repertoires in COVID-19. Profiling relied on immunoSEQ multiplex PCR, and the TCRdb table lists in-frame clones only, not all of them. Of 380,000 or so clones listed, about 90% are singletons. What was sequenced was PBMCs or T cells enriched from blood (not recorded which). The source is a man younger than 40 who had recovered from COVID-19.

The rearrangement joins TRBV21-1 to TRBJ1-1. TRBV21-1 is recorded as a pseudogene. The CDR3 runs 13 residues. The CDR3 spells CASSWEAGAEAFF. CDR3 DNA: TGTGCCAGCAGCTGGGAGGCCGGAGCTGAAGCTTTCTTT.

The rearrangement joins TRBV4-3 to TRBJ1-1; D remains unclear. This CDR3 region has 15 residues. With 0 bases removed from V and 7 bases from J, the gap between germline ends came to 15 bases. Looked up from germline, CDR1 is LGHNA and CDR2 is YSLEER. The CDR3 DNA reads TGCGCCAGCAGCCAAGAGCTCGGGGTTAGCAGTGAAGCTTTCTTT. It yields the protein CASSQELGVSSEAFF.

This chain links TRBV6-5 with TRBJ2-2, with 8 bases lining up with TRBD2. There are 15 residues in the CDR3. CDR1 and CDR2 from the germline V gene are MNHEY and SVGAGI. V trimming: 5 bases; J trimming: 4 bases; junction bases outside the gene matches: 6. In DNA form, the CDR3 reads TGTGCCAGCAGTCTCACCGGGACTAGCACCGGGGAGCTGTTTTTT. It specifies CASSLTGTSTGELFF.

The CDR3 DNA reads TGTGCCAGCAGTGAACGGGGAGCAGGGGGCACCGGGGAGCTGTTTTTT. It encodes CASSERGAGGTGELFF. The chain carries TRBV25-1 and TRBJ2-2, with 7 bases that match TRBD1. CDR3 length equals 16 residues. Germline V CDR1 and CDR2: MGHDK, SYGVNS. The V gene end was trimmed by 2 bases and the J gene end by 4 bases; junction bases not matched to a gene: 7.

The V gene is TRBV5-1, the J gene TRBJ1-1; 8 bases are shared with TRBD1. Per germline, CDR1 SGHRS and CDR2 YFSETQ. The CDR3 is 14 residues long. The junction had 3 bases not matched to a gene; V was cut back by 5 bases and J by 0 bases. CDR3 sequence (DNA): TGCGCCAGCAGAGGACAGGGAATGAACACTGAAGCTTTCTTT. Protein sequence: CASRGQGMNTEAFF.

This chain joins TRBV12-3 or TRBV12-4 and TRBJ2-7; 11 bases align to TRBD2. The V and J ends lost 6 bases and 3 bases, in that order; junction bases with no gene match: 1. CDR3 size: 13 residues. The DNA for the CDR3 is TGTGCCAGCAGACTAGCGGGGGTCTACGAGCAGTACTTC. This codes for CASRLAGVYEQYF.

Here the CDR3 reads CASSSSRREGAFF. CDR3 coding DNA: TGTGCCAGCAGTTCCTCTCGGAGGGAGGGCGCTTTCTTT. This chain links TRBV6-5 with TRBJ1-1; D gene unclear. Germline assignment: CDR1 MNHEY and CDR2 SVGAGI. The CDR3 covers 13 residues. Between the trimmed V and J ends, which lost 4 bases and 11 bases, there was a span of 17 bases.

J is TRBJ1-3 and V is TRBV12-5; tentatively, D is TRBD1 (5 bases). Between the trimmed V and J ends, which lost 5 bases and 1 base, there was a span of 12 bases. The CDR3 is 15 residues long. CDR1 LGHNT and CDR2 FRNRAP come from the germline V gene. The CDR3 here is CASGPVGQSGNTIYF. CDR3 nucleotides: TGTGCTAGTGGTCCGGTGGGGCAGTCTGGAAACACCATATATTTT. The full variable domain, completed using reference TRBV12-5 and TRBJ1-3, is DARVTQTPRHKVTEMGQEVTMRCQPILGHNTVFWYRQTMMQGLELLAYFRNRAPLDDSGMPKDRFSAEMPDATLATLKIQPSEPRDSAVYFCASGPVGQSGNTIYFGEGSWLTVV.

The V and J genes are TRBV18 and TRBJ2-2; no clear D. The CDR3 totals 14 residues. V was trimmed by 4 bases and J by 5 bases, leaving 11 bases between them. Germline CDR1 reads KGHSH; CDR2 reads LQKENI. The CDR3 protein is CASSLPLLTGELFF. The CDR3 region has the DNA TGTGCCAGCTCACTCCCTCTCCTGACCGGGGAGCTGTTTTTT.

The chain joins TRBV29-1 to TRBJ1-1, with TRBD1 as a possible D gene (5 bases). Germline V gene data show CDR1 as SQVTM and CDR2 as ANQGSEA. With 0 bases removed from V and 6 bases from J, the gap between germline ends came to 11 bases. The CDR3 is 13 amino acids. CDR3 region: CSVEDPQGAEAFF. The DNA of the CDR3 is TGCAGCGTTGAAGATCCCCAGGGTGCTGAAGCTTTCTTT. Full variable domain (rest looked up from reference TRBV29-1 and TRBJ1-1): SAVISQKPSRDICQRGTSLTIQCQVDSQVTMMFWYRQQPGQSLTLIATANQGSEATYESGFVIDKFPISRPNLTFSTLTVSNMSPEDSSIYLCSVEDPQGAEAFFGQGTRLTVV.

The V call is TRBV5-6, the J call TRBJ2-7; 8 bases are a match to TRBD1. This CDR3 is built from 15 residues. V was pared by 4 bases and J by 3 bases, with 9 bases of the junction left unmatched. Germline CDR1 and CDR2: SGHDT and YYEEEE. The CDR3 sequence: CASSHRTGLDYEQYF. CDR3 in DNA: TGTGCCAGCAGCCACCGGACAGGGTTAGACTACGAGCAGTACTTC.

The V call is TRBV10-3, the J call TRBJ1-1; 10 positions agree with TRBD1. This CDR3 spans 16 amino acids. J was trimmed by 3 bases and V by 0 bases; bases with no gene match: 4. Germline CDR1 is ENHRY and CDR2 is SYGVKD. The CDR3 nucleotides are TGTGCCATCAGTGAGTCGCCGGGGACAGGGGACACTGAAGCTTTCTTT. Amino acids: CAISESPGTGDTEAFF.

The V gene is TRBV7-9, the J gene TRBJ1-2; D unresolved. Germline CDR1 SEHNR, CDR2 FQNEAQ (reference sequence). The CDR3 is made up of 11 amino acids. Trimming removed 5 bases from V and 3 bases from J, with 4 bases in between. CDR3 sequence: CASSPDYGYTF. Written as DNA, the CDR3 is TGTGCCAGCAGCCCTGACTATGGCTACACCTTC.

CDR3 region: CATSRETEQYF. The CDR3 DNA reads as TGTGCCACCAGCAGAGAGACAGAGCAGTACTTC. This rearrangement joins TRBV15 to TRBJ2-7; the D is unclear. With 0 bases removed from V and 7 bases from J, the gap between germline ends came to 4 bases. The CDR3 spans 11 residues. Germline V gene sequence: CDR1 LNHNV, CDR2 YYDKDF (reference sequence).

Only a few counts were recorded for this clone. The CDR3 DNA reads as TGTGCCAGCAGCTCCGCCTACGAGCAGTACTTC. Its translation is CASSSAYEQYF. V gene TRBV7-3 combines with J gene TRBJ2-7, with D uncertain. The germline V and J ends were trimmed by 4 bases and 2 bases, with 3 bases remaining between them. CDR3 length: 11 amino acids. CDR1 is SGHTA, CDR2 FQGTGA, per germline.

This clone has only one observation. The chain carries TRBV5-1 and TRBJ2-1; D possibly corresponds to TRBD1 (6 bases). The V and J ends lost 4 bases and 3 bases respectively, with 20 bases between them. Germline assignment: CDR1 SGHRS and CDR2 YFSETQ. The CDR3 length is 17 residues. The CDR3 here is CASSPAVQGPFYNEQFF. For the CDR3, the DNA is TGCGCCAGCAGCCCGGCAGTCCAGGGGCCCTTCTACAATGAGCAGTTCTTC. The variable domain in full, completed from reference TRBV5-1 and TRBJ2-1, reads KAGVTQTPRYLIKTRGQQVTLSCSPISGHRSVSWYQQTPGQGLQFLFEYFSETQRNKGNFPGRFSGRQFSNSRSEMNVSTLELGDSALYLCASSPAVQGPFYNEQFFGPGTRLTVL.

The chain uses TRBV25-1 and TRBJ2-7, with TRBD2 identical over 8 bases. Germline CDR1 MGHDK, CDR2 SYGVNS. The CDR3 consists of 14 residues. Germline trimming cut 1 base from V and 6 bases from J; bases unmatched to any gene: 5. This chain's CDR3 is CASSEFGTRVEQYF. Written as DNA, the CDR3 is TGTGCCAGCAGTGAATTCGGGACTAGAGTCGAGCAGTACTTC.

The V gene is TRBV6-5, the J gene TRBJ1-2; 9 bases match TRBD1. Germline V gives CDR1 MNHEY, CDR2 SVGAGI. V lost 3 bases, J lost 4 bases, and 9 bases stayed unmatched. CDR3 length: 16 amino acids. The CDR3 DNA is TGTGCCAGCAGTTATTCAAGGACAGGGGTAGGCTATGGCTACACCTTC. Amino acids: CASSYSRTGVGYGYTF.

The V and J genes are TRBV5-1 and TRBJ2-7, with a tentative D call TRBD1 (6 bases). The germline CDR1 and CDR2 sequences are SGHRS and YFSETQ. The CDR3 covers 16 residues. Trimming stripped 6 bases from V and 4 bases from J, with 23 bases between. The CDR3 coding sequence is TGCGCCAGCACCCCCGGGGACGGGACATCTCGGTACGAGCAGTACTTC. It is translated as CASTPGDGTSRYEQYF.

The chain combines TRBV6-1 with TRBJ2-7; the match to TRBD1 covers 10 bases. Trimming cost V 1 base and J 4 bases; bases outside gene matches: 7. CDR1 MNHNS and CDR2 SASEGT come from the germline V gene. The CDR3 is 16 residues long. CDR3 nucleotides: TGTGCCAGCAGTGAAGGACAGGGGGCGACTAGATACGAGCAGTACTTC. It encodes CASSEGQGATRYEQYF.

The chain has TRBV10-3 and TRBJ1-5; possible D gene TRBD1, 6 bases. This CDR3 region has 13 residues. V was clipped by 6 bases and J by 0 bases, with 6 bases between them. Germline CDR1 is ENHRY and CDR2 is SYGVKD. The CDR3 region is CAIRDSSNQPQHF. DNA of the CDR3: TGTGCCATCAGGGACAGTAGCAATCAGCCCCAGCATTTT.

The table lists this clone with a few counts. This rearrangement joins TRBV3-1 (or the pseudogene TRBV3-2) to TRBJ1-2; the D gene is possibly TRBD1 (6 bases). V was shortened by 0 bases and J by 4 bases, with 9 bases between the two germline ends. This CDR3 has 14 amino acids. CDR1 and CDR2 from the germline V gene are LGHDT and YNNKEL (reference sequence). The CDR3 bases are TGTGCCAGCAGCCAAGAGCAGGGGCCCTATGGCTACACCTTC. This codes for CASSQEQGPYGYTF.

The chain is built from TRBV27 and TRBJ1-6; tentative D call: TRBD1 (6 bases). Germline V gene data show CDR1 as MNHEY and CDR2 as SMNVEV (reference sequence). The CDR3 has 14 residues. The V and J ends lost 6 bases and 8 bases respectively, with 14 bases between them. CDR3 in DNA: TGTGCCAGCAGACAGGGCTCGGGCGATTCACCCCTCCACTTT. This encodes CASRQGSGDSPLHF.

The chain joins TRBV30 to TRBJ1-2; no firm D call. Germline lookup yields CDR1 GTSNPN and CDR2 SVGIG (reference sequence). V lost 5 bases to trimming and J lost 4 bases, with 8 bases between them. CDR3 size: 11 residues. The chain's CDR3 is CAWVWAYGYTF. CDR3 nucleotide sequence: TGTGCCTGGGTGTGGGCCTATGGCTACACCTTC.

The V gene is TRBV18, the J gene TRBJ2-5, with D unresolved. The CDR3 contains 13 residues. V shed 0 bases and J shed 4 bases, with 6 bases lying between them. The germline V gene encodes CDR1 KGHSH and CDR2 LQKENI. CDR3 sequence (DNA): TGTGCCAGCTCACCACCGGTCGGAGAGACCCAGTACTTC. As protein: CASSPPVGETQYF. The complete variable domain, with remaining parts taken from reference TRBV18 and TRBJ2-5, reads NAGVMQNPRHLVRRRGQEARLRCSPMKGHSHVYWYRQLPEEGLKFMVYLQKENIIDESGMPKERFSAEFPKEGPSILRIQQVVRGDSAAYFCASSPPVGETQYFGPGTRLLVL.

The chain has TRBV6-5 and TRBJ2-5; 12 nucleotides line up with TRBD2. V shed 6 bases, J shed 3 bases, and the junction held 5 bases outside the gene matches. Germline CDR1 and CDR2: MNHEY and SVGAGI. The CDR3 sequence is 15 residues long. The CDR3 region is CASRRRLAGEETQYF. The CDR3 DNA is TGTGCCAGCAGAAGAAGACTAGCGGGGGAAGAGACCCAGTACTTC.

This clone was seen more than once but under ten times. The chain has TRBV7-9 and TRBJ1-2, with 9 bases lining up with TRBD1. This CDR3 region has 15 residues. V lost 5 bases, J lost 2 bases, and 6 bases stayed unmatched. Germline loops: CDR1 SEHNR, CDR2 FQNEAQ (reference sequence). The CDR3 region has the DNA TGTGCCAGCAGCCCCTGGGACAGGGAGAACTATGGCTACACCTTC. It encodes CASSPWDRENYGYTF.

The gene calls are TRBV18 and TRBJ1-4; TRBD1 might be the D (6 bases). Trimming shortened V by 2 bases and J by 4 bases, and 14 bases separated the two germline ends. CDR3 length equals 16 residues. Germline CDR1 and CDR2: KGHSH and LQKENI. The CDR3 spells CASSPLDSSGNEKLFF. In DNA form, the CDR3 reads TGTGCCAGCTCACCATTGGACAGTTCGGGTAATGAAAAACTGTTTTTT.

The CDR3 is CASSLGWTGVREQYF. In DNA form, the CDR3 reads TGTGCCAGCAGCTTAGGCTGGACAGGGGTTCGTGAGCAGTACTTC. The chain has TRBV7-2 and TRBJ2-7, with 9 bases lining up with TRBD1. This CDR3 comprises 15 residues. With 1 base clipped from V and 7 bases from J, the junction kept 8 bases outside the gene matches. CDR1 SGHTA and CDR2 FQGNSA come from the germline V gene.

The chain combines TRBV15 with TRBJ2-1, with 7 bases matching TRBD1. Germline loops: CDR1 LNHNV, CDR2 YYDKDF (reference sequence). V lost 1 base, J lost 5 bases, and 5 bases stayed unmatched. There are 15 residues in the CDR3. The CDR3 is CATSRGQGVNNEQFF. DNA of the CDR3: TGTGCCACCAGCAGAGGACAGGGCGTAAACAATGAGCAGTTCTTC.

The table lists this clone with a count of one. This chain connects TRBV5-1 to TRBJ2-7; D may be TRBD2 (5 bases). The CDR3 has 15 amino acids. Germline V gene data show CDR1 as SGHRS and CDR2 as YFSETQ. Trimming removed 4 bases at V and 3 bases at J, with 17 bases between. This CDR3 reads CASSLDLTASYEQYF. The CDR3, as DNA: TGCGCCAGCAGCCTGGACTTGACTGCAAGCTACGAGCAGTACTTC.

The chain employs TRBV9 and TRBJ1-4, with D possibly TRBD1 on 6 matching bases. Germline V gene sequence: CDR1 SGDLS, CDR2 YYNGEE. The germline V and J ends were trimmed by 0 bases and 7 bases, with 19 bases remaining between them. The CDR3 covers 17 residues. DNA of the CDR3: TGTGCCAGCAGCGTAGAGGGGGTAAGGCGAGGGAGTGAAAAACTGTTTTTT. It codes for CASSVEGVRRGSEKLFF. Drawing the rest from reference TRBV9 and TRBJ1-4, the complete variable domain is DSGVTQTPKHLITATGQRVTLRCSPRSGDLSVYWYQQSLDQGLQFLIQYYNGEERAKGNILERFSAQQFPDLHSELNLSSLELGDSALYFCASSVEGVRRGSEKLFFGSGTQLSVL.